This passage covers 9 T cell receptor beta chains from one sample sequenced in a study of blood T cell repertoires in COVID-19. Libraries were prepared by immunoSEQ multiplex PCR; TCRdb keeps only in-frame clonotypes and omits some of them. The table records 90,000 to 100,000 clones, 87% of them present only once. Sequencing was carried out using peripheral blood. These receptors originate from a human donor in a cohort sampled during active COVID-19.

This rearrangement joins TRBV5-6 to TRBJ2-2; tentative D call: TRBD1 (8 bases). The CDR3 sequence is 16 residues long. Germline CDR1 is SGHDT and CDR2 is YYEEEE. Trimming removed 2 bases from V and 4 bases from J, with 15 bases in between. The CDR3, as DNA: TGTGCCAGCAGCTTCGGACAGGGAGGGTTCACCGGGGAGCTGTTTTTT. It specifies CASSFGQGGFTGELFF.

The V call is TRBV7-2, the J call TRBJ2-7; 7 bases line up with TRBD2. Looked up from germline, CDR1 is SGHTA and CDR2 is FQGNSA. J was trimmed by 3 bases and V by 2 bases; bases with no gene match: 7. The CDR3 extends over 15 amino acids. CDR3: CASSLTSAQDYEQYF. For the CDR3, the DNA is TGTGCCAGCAGCTTAACTAGCGCACAAGACTACGAGCAGTACTTC.

The chain couples TRBV5-1 to TRBJ1-1, with TRBD1 matching over 7 bases. The J segment lost 5 bases and the V segment lost 3 bases, leaving 4 bases of the junction unmatched. Germline CDR1 and CDR2: SGHRS and YFSETQ. CDR3 length: 13 residues. CDR3 region: CASSYGRGTEAFF. In DNA, the CDR3 is TGCGCCAGCAGCTACGGCAGGGGGACTGAAGCTTTCTTT.

V usage is TRBV27 and J usage is TRBJ2-1; tentative D call: TRBD1 (5 bases). With 6 bases removed from V and 5 bases from J, the gap between germline ends came to 11 bases. This CDR3 region has 13 residues. Germline lookup yields CDR1 MNHEY and CDR2 SMNVEV (reference sequence). CDR3 sequence (DNA): TGTGCCAGCAGCCCAGGGCTACACAATGAGCAGTTCTTC. This encodes CASSPGLHNEQFF.

The chain links TRBV7-2 to TRBJ1-6, with 9 bases lining up with TRBD1. The CDR3 is 16 amino acids. Trimming cost V 6 bases and J 8 bases; bases outside gene matches: 11. Germline CDR1 is SGHTA and CDR2 is FQGNSA. The CDR3 sequence is CASSPQAGQGYSPLHF. Written as DNA, the CDR3 is TGTGCCAGCAGTCCCCAGGCGGGACAGGGCTATTCACCCCTCCACTTT.

The chain links TRBV6-5 to TRBJ2-5, with 8 bases matching TRBD2. The CDR3 covers 15 residues. The junction had 7 bases not matched to a gene; V was cut back by 6 bases and J by 1 base. CDR1 is MNHEY, CDR2 SVGAGI, per germline. In DNA, the CDR3 is TGTGCCAGCAGACGGGGGGGCCTAGTCCAAGAGACCCAGTACTTC. Its translation is CASRRGGLVQETQYF.

This clone was detected once. The chain links TRBV30 to TRBJ2-1, with a possible D match to TRBD2 (7 bases). V shed 0 bases and J shed 6 bases, with 12 bases lying between them. Germline V gene lookup returns CDR1 GTSNPN and CDR2 SVGIG (reference sequence). This CDR3 has 14 amino acids. The CDR3 DNA is TGTGCCTGGAGTGTAGGACTAGGGGGCAATGAGCAGTTCTTC. Residues: CAWSVGLGGNEQFF.

This clone was detected once. The chain recombines TRBV7-2 with TRBJ1-2, with D perhaps matching TRBD1 (6 bases). The V gene's germline CDR1 is SGHTA and CDR2 FQGNSA. The length of the CDR3 is 15 residues. With 4 bases removed from V and 4 bases from J, the gap between germline ends came to 16 bases. The CDR3 nucleotides read TGTGCCAGCAGCTCAGCCTTTACAGGGCCCTATGGCTACACCTTC. Protein: CASSSAFTGPYGYTF.

The chain carries TRBV6-5 and TRBJ1-4; the D is unclear. Trimming shortened V by 4 bases and J by 0 bases, and 9 bases separated the two germline ends. The CDR3 has 15 residues. Germline values: CDR1 MNHEY, CDR2 SVGAGI. The CDR3 protein is CASSFRVATNEKLFF. CDR3 bases: TGTGCCAGCAGTTTCCGGGTTGCAACTAATGAAAAACTGTTTTTT.